Listed here are 21 T cell receptor beta chains from one sample, sequenced in a study of blood T cell repertoires in COVID-19. Method: immunoSEQ multiplex PCR; TCRdb's copy keeps in-frame clones and lacks some. Of roughly 240,000 clones listed, around 90% are singletons. Specimen: PBMCs or T cells enriched from blood (not recorded which). These receptors originate from a man between 50 and 59 years old who had been exposed to COVID-19.

The CDR3 DNA reads as TGCGCCAGCAGCCAAGACCCCCTCTATACAGATACGCAGTATTTT. It yields the protein CASSQDPLYTDTQYF. This rearrangement joins TRBV4-1 to TRBJ2-3; D is unclear. The CDR3 has 15 amino acids. V lost 0 bases, J lost 3 bases, and 10 bases lay in between. Germline V lookup: CDR1 MGHRA, CDR2 YSYEKL.

The chain employs TRBV6-1 and TRBJ1-3; D uncertain. This CDR3 region has 15 residues. Looked up from germline, CDR1 is MNHNS and CDR2 is SASEGT. The V end lost 3 bases, the J end lost 0 bases, and 9 bases lay between the germline ends. CDR3 in amino acids: CASSDQRSSGNTIYF. The CDR3 DNA follows: TGTGCCAGCAGTGACCAAAGGAGCTCTGGAAACACCATATATTTT.

This clone was recorded only once. A junction boundary mismatches the germline segment, possibly from a read error. This sequence joins TRBV5-5 and TRBJ1-5; 8 bases are shared with TRBD1. Germline values: CDR1 SGHKS, CDR2 YYEKEE (reference sequence). The CDR3 length is 14 residues. As DNA, the CDR3 is TGTGCCAGCAGTTTGGACAGGGCGGGTCAGCCCCAGCATTTT. This encodes CASSLDRAGQPQHF.

This chain joins TRBV2 and TRBJ2-2, with a weak D call TRBD1 (6 bases). The CDR3 totals 13 residues. The V and J ends lost 5 bases and 6 bases respectively, with 10 bases between them. Germline lookup yields CDR1 SNHLY and CDR2 FYNNEI. The CDR3 is CASSPEGAGELFF. For the CDR3, the DNA is TGTGCCAGCAGTCCAGAGGGGGCCGGGGAGCTGTTTTTT.

V usage is TRBV5-1 and J usage is TRBJ2-2; the match to TRBD2 covers 10 bases. The CDR3 covers 15 residues. Germline loops: CDR1 SGHRS, CDR2 YFSETQ. V trimming: 1 base; J trimming: 7 bases; junction bases outside the gene matches: 4. Here the CDR3 DNA reads TGCGCCAGCAGCTTGCGGCTAGCGGGAGACGGGGAGCTGTTTTTT. Amino acid sequence: CASSLRLAGDGELFF.

The rearrangement uses TRBV5-1 and TRBJ2-5; the match to TRBD1 covers 7 bases. The CDR3 has 14 residues. V was pared by 5 bases and J by 3 bases, with 7 bases of the junction left unmatched. Looked up from germline, CDR1 is SGHRS and CDR2 is YFSETQ. The chain's CDR3 is CASRFTGAEETQYF. The DNA of the CDR3 is TGCGCCAGCAGGTTTACAGGGGCTGAAGAGACCCAGTACTTC.

The chain recombines TRBV11-3 with TRBJ1-1; 7 bases map to TRBD1. The ends lost 1 base at V and 0 bases at J; junction bases unmatched: 2. The CDR3 runs 15 residues. CDR1 is SGHNT and CDR2 is YENEEA in the germline V gene. The CDR3 protein is CASSLGDSLNTEAFF. CDR3 sequence (DNA): TGTGCCAGCAGCTTAGGGGACAGCCTGAACACTGAAGCTTTCTTT.

This chain links TRBV5-4 with TRBJ2-7, with D tentatively TRBD2 (6 bases). The CDR3 loop spans 14 amino acids. The germline gives CDR1 SGHNT, CDR2 YYREEE (reference sequence). V dropped 4 bases and J dropped 3 bases, with 14 bases sitting between them. CDR3 bases: TGTGCCAGCAGCCCCCCGGAGGGGCACTACGAGCAGTACTTC. This codes for CASSPPEGHYEQYF.

V and J are TRBV1 and TRBJ2-1; the table's D call of TRBD2 was not tested on the DNA. TRBV1 is deemed a pseudogene. This CDR3 spans 15 amino acids. CDR3 residues: CTSSPRLAGYNEQFF. CDR3 DNA sequence: TGCACCAGCAGCCCCAGACTAGCGGGATACAATGAGCAGTTCTTC.

Comment on this clone: Sequence at one end of the junction differs from germline and may be a read error. The V call is TRBV18, the J call TRBJ1-1, with D maybe TRBD1 (6 bases). Germline loops: CDR1 KGHSH, CDR2 LQKENI. The CDR3 spans 15 residues. This chain's CDR3 is CASSPGQLRNTDAFF. The CDR3 DNA is TGTGCCAGCTCACCCGGACAGCTAAGGAACACTGATGCTTTCTTT.

The chain links TRBV7-3 to TRBJ2-2, with unresolved D. The CDR3 is 12 amino acids. V was shortened by 4 bases and J by 7 bases, with 7 bases between the two germline ends. Germline CDR1 and CDR2: SGHTA and FQGTGA. In DNA form, the CDR3 reads TGTGCCAGCAGCTCAATTAGCGGGGAGCTGTTTTTT. This translates into CASSSISGELFF. Full variable domain (outside the CDR3, taken from reference TRBV7-3 and TRBJ2-2): GAGVSQTPSNKVTEKGKYVELRCDPISGHTALYWYRQSLGQGPEFLIYFQGTGAADDSGLPNDRFFAVRPEGSVSTLKIQRTERGDSAVYLCASSSISGELFFGEGSRLTVL.

The CDR3 nucleotides read TGCGCCAGCAGCTTGATAGACTATGGCTACACCTTC. Translation: CASSLIDYGYTF. The J gene is TRBJ1-2, the V gene TRBV5-1; D remains ambiguous. Trimming cost V 1 base and J 3 bases, with 4 bases left between them. The CDR3 is 12 amino acids. Germline V gene data show CDR1 as SGHRS and CDR2 as YFSETQ.

CDR3 DNA: TGCAGCGTTGGGGCTCAAGAAACGACTGAAGCTTTCTTT. Its protein product is CSVGAQETTEAFF. The chain uses TRBV29-1 and TRBJ1-1; D call uncertain. Trimming removed 4 bases at V and 5 bases at J, with 14 bases between. The CDR3 has 13 residues. Germline CDR1 reads SQVTM; CDR2 reads ANQGSEA.

The rearrangement joins TRBV5-1 to TRBJ1-3, with D perhaps TRBD1 (5 bases). CDR3 length equals 15 residues. CDR1 and CDR2 from the germline V gene are SGHRS and YFSETQ. Trimming pared 0 bases from V and 3 bases from J, leaving 10 bases between. The DNA of the CDR3 is TGCGCCAGCAGCTTGGGGACAACGATTGGAAACACCATATATTTT. It is translated as CASSLGTTIGNTIYF.

The gene calls are TRBV27 and TRBJ1-2, with a possible D match to TRBD1 (6 bases). This CDR3 is built from 14 residues. CDR1 and CDR2 (germline): MNHEY, SMNVEV (reference sequence). V lost 3 bases and J lost 2, with 10 bases in between. The CDR3 coding sequence is TGTGCCAGCAGTTTCCGGGACAACAACTATGGCTACACCTTC. Protein product: CASSFRDNNYGYTF.

The chain carries TRBV18 and TRBJ2-7, with D hard to call. The CDR3 is 14 amino acids. Trimming left V 3 bases short and J 1 base short, with 10 bases between. CDR1 and CDR2 from the germline V gene are KGHSH and LQKENI. CDR3 residues: CASSPNPGSYEQYF. In DNA, the CDR3 is TGTGCCAGCTCACCTAATCCGGGTTCCTACGAGCAGTACTTC.

The V call is TRBV25-1, the J call TRBJ1-2, with D unresolved. Germline-derived CDR1 and CDR2 are MGHDK and SYGVNS. The CDR3 consists of 13 residues. Deletions cut 3 bases from V and 1 base from J, with 6 bases between. The CDR3: CASSDPYNYGYTF. Written as DNA, the CDR3 is TGTGCCAGCAGTGACCCCTATAACTATGGCTACACCTTC.

About this clone: This specimen includes other DNA sequences encoding the same CDR3. The chain recombines TRBV5-1 with TRBJ1-2; no clear D gene. The germline gives CDR1 SGHRS, CDR2 YFSETQ. CDR3 length: 13 amino acids. Trimming shortened V by 2 bases and J by 2 bases, and 7 bases separated the two germline ends. Written as DNA, the CDR3 is TGCGCCAGCAGCTTAACGGTCAACTATGGCTACACCTTC. Protein: CASSLTVNYGYTF.

The chain joins TRBV3-1 (or the pseudogene TRBV3-2) to TRBJ1-1; possible D gene TRBD1, 5 bases. There are 14 residues in the CDR3. Trimming removed 1 base from V and 4 bases from J, with 10 bases in between. The germline gives CDR1 LGHDT, CDR2 YNNKEL (reference sequence). CDR3 protein: CASSQASGGTEAFF. The CDR3 coding sequence is TGTGCCAGCAGCCAAGCGTCCGGGGGCACTGAAGCTTTCTTT.

The genes are TRBV25-1 and TRBJ2-2; 7 bases match TRBD2. The trim removed 3 bases at V and 6 bases at J, leaving 7 bases unmatched. CDR3 size: 15 residues. Germline V gene lookup returns CDR1 MGHDK and CDR2 SYGVNS. The CDR3 nucleotides read TGTGCCAGCAGTGACTCGGGTAGCGGGCCCGGGGAGCTGTTTTTT. Amino acids: CASSDSGSGPGELFF.

This chain links TRBV11-3 with TRBJ1-2; TRBD1 aligns across 8 bases. In germline, CDR1 is SGHNT, CDR2 YENEEA. J was trimmed by 8 bases and V by 4 bases; bases with no gene match: 6. There are 13 residues in the CDR3. Written as DNA, the CDR3 is TGTGCCAGCAGCTACGACAGGGGAAGCGGCTACACCTTC. Translation gives CASSYDRGSGYTF. Full variable domain (rest looked up from reference TRBV11-3 and TRBJ1-2): EAGVVQSPRYKIIEKKQPVAFWCNPISGHNTLYWYLQNLGQGPELLIRYENEEAVDDSQLPKDRFSAERLKGVDSTLKIQPAELGDSAVYLCASSYDRGSGYTFGSGTRLTVV.